Listed here are 13 T cell receptor beta chains from one sample, sequenced in a study of T cell repertoires in ileal Crohn's disease. Assay: immunoSEQ multiplex PCR; the TCRdb copy retains only in-frame clones and omits some. The sample lists some 14,000 clones; around 80% were seen once. The sequencing input was ileal tissue. These receptors were obtained from an adult with Crohn's disease.

The chain uses TRBV10-2 and TRBJ2-3, with 9 nucleotides matching TRBD1. J lost 3 bases, V lost 11 bases, and 9 bases had no gene match. CDR1 is WSHSY and CDR2 is SAAADI in the germline V gene. The CDR3 is made up of 14 amino acids. The chain's CDR3 is CAGAGQGRTDTQYF. In DNA, the CDR3 is TGCGCCGGGGCCGGACAGGGGAGGACAGATACGCAGTATTTT.

The V call is TRBV14, the J call TRBJ2-5; D is possibly TRBD2 (5 bases). CDR1 SGHDN and CDR2 FVKESK come from the germline V gene. The V gene lost 0 bases and the J gene lost 4 bases, with 24 bases spanning the gap. The CDR3 has 19 amino acids. The CDR3 sequence: CASSQDLLSRGTGSETQYF. The CDR3 region has the DNA TGTGCCAGCAGCCAAGATCTTTTGAGCCGGGGTACGGGGTCAGAGACCCAGTACTTC.

The chain uses TRBV11-2 and TRBJ1-4, with D hard to call. This CDR3 has 19 amino acids. The V and J ends lost 4 bases and 1 base respectively, with 22 bases between them. The germline V gene has CDR1 SGHAT and CDR2 FQNNGV. Here the CDR3 DNA reads TGTGCCAGCAGCTCCGAGGGTATGGCGACTTGGGGAACTAATGAAAAACTGTTTTTT. Protein: CASSSEGMATWGTNEKLFF.

The V call is TRBV28, the J call TRBJ1-6; 7 bases are shared with TRBD1. The V and J ends lost 6 bases and 6 bases, in that order; junction bases with no gene match: 17. Germline values: CDR1 MDHEN, CDR2 SYDVKM. The CDR3 spans 18 residues. Here the CDR3 reads CASRRDSRSHALNSPLHF. CDR3 DNA sequence: TGTGCCAGCAGGCGGGACAGCCGCAGCCACGCGCTTAATTCACCCCTCCACTTT.

The chain is built from TRBV5-1 and TRBJ1-3, with D hard to call. V was trimmed by 4 bases and J by 0 bases, leaving 8 bases between them. The germline CDR1 and CDR2 sequences are SGHRS and YFSETQ. CDR3 length: 14 residues. The CDR3 nucleotides are TGCGCCAGCAGCCCCGGTTTCTCTGGAAACACCATATATTTT. Translating gives CASSPGFSGNTIYF.

J is TRBJ2-1 and V is TRBV29-1, with 7 bases aligning to TRBD2. V trimming: 4 bases; J trimming: 4 bases; junction bases outside the gene matches: 7. Germline V lookup: CDR1 SQVTM, CDR2 ANQGSEA. This CDR3 comprises 14 residues. CDR3 in DNA: TGCAGCGTTGGGTGGGAGGGTATTTACAATGAGCAGTTCTTC. Translation: CSVGWEGIYNEQFF.

J is TRBJ2-1 and V is TRBV2, with 8 bases matching TRBD2. Per germline, CDR1 SNHLY and CDR2 FYNNEI. The CDR3 contains 14 residues. Germline trimming cut 8 bases from V and 8 bases from J; bases unmatched to any gene: 11. CDR3 sequence reads: CASRGWLAGDEQFF. The DNA for the CDR3 is TGTGCCAGCCGAGGGTGGCTAGCGGGCGATGAGCAGTTCTTC.

The rearrangement links TRBV7-6 to TRBJ1-6; D is possibly TRBD1 (6 bases). The CDR3 has 14 residues. V shed 4 bases and J shed 9 bases, with 13 bases lying between them. Germline V gene data show CDR1 as SGHVS and CDR2 as FNYEAQ. The CDR3 bases are TGTGCCAGCAGCTGGACAGTGCACGGTTCACCCCTCCACTTT. It encodes CASSWTVHGSPLHF.

This chain connects TRBV27 to TRBJ2-1; D perhaps matches TRBD2 (6 bases). CDR3 length: 14 residues. Trimming shortened V by 5 bases and J by 6 bases, and 14 bases separated the two germline ends. Germline V gene data show CDR1 as MNHEY and CDR2 as SMNVEV (reference sequence). The CDR3 DNA sequence: TGTGCCAGCAGTCCCCTTGGAGGGGCCAATGAGCAGTTCTTC. Its protein is CASSPLGGANEQFF.

The V gene is TRBV7-8, the J gene TRBJ2-7; D perhaps matches TRBD2 (7 bases). V lost 6 bases and J lost 7, with 25 bases in between. Germline CDR1 SGHVS, CDR2 FQNEAQ. This CDR3 has 16 amino acids. CDR3 sequence: CASRLARGGGSGEQYF. CDR3 nucleotides: TGTGCCAGCAGGCTCGCTCGGGGAGGGGGATCGGGTGAGCAGTACTTC.

The chain carries TRBV6-5 and TRBJ2-1; perhaps TRBD2 as D (6 bases). The germline gives CDR1 MNHEY, CDR2 SVGAGI. Trimming removed 2 bases from V and 2 bases from J, with 10 bases in between. CDR3 length equals 15 residues. CDR3 coding DNA: TGTGCCAGCAGTTACGGGGGGTCTCCCTACAATGAGCAGTTCTTC. As protein: CASSYGGSPYNEQFF.

This clone was observed once. The chain carries TRBV7-9 and TRBJ2-2, with 11 bases fitting TRBD2. J lost 6 bases, V lost 5 bases, and 14 bases had no gene match. The CDR3 runs to 18 residues. Germline values: CDR1 SEHNR, CDR2 FQNEAQ (reference sequence). The CDR3 region has the DNA TGTGCCAGCAGCCGTACTAGCGGGGGCAATGCGGGGGCCGGGGAGCTGTTTTTT. Protein: CASSRTSGGNAGAGELFF.

V usage is TRBV11-2 and J usage is TRBJ2-7; TRBD1 might be the D (8 bases). Trimming removed 6 bases from V and 3 bases from J, with 21 bases in between. There are 16 residues in the CDR3. Germline V gives CDR1 SGHAT, CDR2 FQNNGV. Written as DNA, the CDR3 is TGTGCCAGCAGACAATCCGGGGGGACAGGCCTCTACGAGCAGTACTTC. It translates to CASRQSGGTGLYEQYF.